These 18 T cell receptor beta chains came from one sample sequenced in a study of regulatory T cells in long-lasting Graves disease (dated by TCRdb to about 2021). Receptor amplification or capture employed multiplex PCR. TCRdb records Illumina HiSeq 4000 as the sequencer. TCR beta libraries were built with iRepertoire HTBI primers and Arm-PCR amplification of CDR3 regions. TCRdb reanalyzed the raw reads on its own, using fastp at Q25 for trimming and MiXCR for clone calling, and kept in-frame beta chains. All rows with the same CDR3 protein become a single entry with the most common DNA and genes. In this sample the table shows about 470,000 distinct CDR3 sequences, about a fifth of which occur a single time. Clones ranked in the top ten supply 6.5% to 9% of the sample. The time point label, read with the paper, signifies: persistent/refractory GD, antithyroid drugs over 5 years with positive TRAb. For both TCR sequencing and RNA sequencing, RNA was extracted from PBMCs using TRIzol.

The material sequenced was peripheral blood mononuclear cells (PBMCs), taken when the disease was refractory, from a patient treated with antithyroid drugs. These receptors all come from a female donor with Graves disease.

This clonotype was seen at least ten times. The rearrangement links TRBV12-3 or TRBV12-4 to TRBJ2-5; D is possibly TRBD1 (6 bases). V was cut by 3 bases and J by 3 bases, with 11 bases left in between. This CDR3 region has 14 residues. The CDR3 DNA reads TGTGCCAGCAGTTTCATGGCAGGGGAAGAGACCCAGTACTTC. Residues: CASSFMAGEETQYF.

By proportion, this clonotype is medium-sized (0.01 to 0.1%). This rearrangement joins TRBV28 to TRBJ2-2; D is perhaps TRBD1 (5 bases). Trimming stripped 6 bases from V and 1 base from J, with 12 bases between. There are 15 residues in the CDR3. In germline, CDR1 is MDHEN, CDR2 SYDVKM. The CDR3 coding sequence is TGTGCCAGCAGACCAACTGACAGGAACACCGGGGAGCTGTTTTTT. It codes for CASRPTDRNTGELFF. Combining the CDR3 with reference TRBV28 and TRBJ2-2 gives the whole variable domain DVKVTQSSRYLVKRTGEKVFLECVQDMDHENMFWYRQDPGLGLRLIYFSYDVKMKEKGDIPEGYSVSREKKERFSLILESASTNQTSMYLCASRPTDRNTGELFFGEGSRLTVL.

V gene TRBV7-8 combines with J gene TRBJ2-1, with TRBD2 identical over 8 bases. Germline assignment: CDR1 SGHVS and CDR2 FQNEAQ. The J segment lost 6 bases and the V segment lost 2 bases, leaving 9 bases of the junction unmatched. The CDR3 covers 16 residues. CDR3 region: CASSLSLSGISNEQFF. The DNA for the CDR3 is TGTGCCAGCAGCTTATCCCTTAGCGGGATCTCCAATGAGCAGTTCTTC.

This rearrangement joins TRBV7-2 to TRBJ1-1; the D gene is possibly TRBD1 (5 bases). The CDR3 totals 14 residues. Germline values: CDR1 SGHTA, CDR2 FQGNSA. V lost 8 bases, J lost 6 bases, and 19 bases lay in between. The DNA for the CDR3 is TGTGCCAGCCTGGGGGTGACTCGGGGGGCTGAAGCTTTCTTT. It yields the protein CASLGVTRGAEAFF.

J is TRBJ2-2 and V is TRBV6-2 or TRBV6-3; D possibly corresponds to TRBD2 (6 bases). In germline, CDR1 is MNHEY, CDR2 SVGEGT. The length of the CDR3 is 14 residues. V gave up 4 bases and J gave up 7 bases, with 13 bases separating them. The chain's CDR3 is CASSSRTIGGELFF. The CDR3 DNA is TGTGCCAGCAGTTCCCGGACTATCGGCGGGGAGCTGTTTTTT.

This clonotype came up a few times. At one end the junction does not follow the germline gene, possibly because of a read error. The J gene is TRBJ2-2, the V gene TRBV12-3 or TRBV12-4; tentative D call: TRBD2 (6 bases). The CDR3 covers 11 residues. The CDR3: CASSPGGEPFF. In DNA, the CDR3 is TGTGCCAGCAGTCCCGGAGGGGAGCCGTTTTTT.

This clonotype has just a few counts. The chain employs TRBV6-2 or TRBV6-3 and TRBJ2-7; 13 bases are shared with TRBD2. CDR1 MNHEY and CDR2 SVGEGT come from the germline V gene. The V gene end was trimmed by 3 bases and the J gene end by 3 bases; junction bases not matched to a gene: 5. The CDR3 covers 16 residues. This CDR3 reads CASSYSGLAGIYEQYF. The CDR3 region has the DNA TGTGCCAGCAGTTATTCGGGACTAGCGGGAATCTACGAGCAGTACTTC.

This clonotype was recorded at least ten times. The rearrangement joins TRBV5-1 to TRBJ1-2; 7 bases align to TRBD1. Per germline, CDR1 SGHRS and CDR2 YFSETQ. With V trimmed by 3 bases and J by 3 bases, 5 bases remained unmatched. The CDR3 has 14 amino acids. CDR3 bases: TGCGCCAGCAGCTATTGGACAGGCGACTATGGCTACACCTTC. Its protein product is CASSYWTGDYGYTF. The full variable domain, its missing parts supplied by reference TRBV5-1 and TRBJ1-2, is KAGVTQTPRYLIKTRGQQVTLSCSPISGHRSVSWYQQTPGQGLQFLFEYFSETQRNKGNFPGRFSGRQFSNSRSEMNVSTLELGDSALYLCASSYWTGDYGYTFGSGTRLTVV.

This clonotype occurred a few times. The chain has TRBV19 and TRBJ1-5; TRBD1 aligns across 11 bases. V shed 7 bases and J 5 bases; nucleotides not matched to a gene: 4. Germline V gives CDR1 LNHDA, CDR2 SQIVND (reference sequence). This CDR3 contains 14 residues. The CDR3 spells CASTGTGGDQPQHF. The CDR3 nucleotides are TGTGCCAGTACCGGGACAGGGGGGGATCAGCCCCAGCATTTT.

This clonotype was seen a few times. The chain has TRBV10-3 and TRBJ1-1; TRBD1 agrees at 9 bases. The CDR3 contains 14 residues. Per the germline V gene, CDR1 is ENHRY and CDR2 is SYGVKD. The V gene end was trimmed by 6 bases and the J gene end by 0 bases; junction bases not matched to a gene: 2. CDR3 sequence reads: CAIRGQGMNTEAFF. Written as DNA, the CDR3 is TGTGCCATCAGGGGACAGGGTATGAACACTGAAGCTTTCTTT.

The chain recombines TRBV7-4 with TRBJ2-5; D possibly corresponds to TRBD2 (5 bases). This CDR3 is 14 amino acids long. CDR1 is SGHVT and CDR2 is SQSDAQ in the germline V gene. The V end lost 2 bases, the J end lost 3 bases, and 10 bases lay between the germline ends. CDR3 residues: CASSLRRVKETQYF. In DNA, the CDR3 is TGTGCCAGCAGCTTAAGGCGGGTTAAAGAGACCCAGTACTTC.

This clonotype was seen at least ten times. This sequence joins TRBV29-1 and TRBJ2-5, with TRBD1 as a possible D gene (5 bases). The CDR3 is 13 amino acids. Per germline, CDR1 SQVTM and CDR2 ANQGSEA. Between the trimmed V and J ends, which lost 4 bases and 1 base, there was a span of 10 bases. This CDR3 is CSVAKGSQETQYF. DNA for the CDR3: TGCAGCGTTGCTAAGGGGTCCCAAGAGACCCAGTACTTC.

This clonotype was seen many times. The rearrangement links TRBV24-1 to TRBJ2-2; D gene unclear. Germline V lookup: CDR1 KGHDR, CDR2 SFDVKD. V lost 9 bases, J lost 0 bases, and 7 bases lay in between. The CDR3 has 13 amino acids. The CDR3 here is CATLGPNTGELFF. The CDR3 region has the DNA TGTGCCACCCTCGGCCCGAACACCGGGGAGCTGTTTTTT.

The rearrangement uses TRBV5-1 and TRBJ2-7, with 7 bases matching TRBD1. CDR1 is SGHRS and CDR2 is YFSETQ in the germline V gene. The junction had 7 bases not matched to a gene; V was cut back by 6 bases and J by 1 base. The CDR3 runs to 14 residues. In DNA form, the CDR3 reads TGCGCCAGCAAGTTCTGGGACAGTTCCTACGAGCAGTACTTC. Encoded protein: CASKFWDSSYEQYF.

This clonotype was detected a few times. The gene calls are TRBV7-6 and TRBJ2-7; D uncertain. The CDR3 has 14 amino acids. Germline V gene data show CDR1 as SGHVS and CDR2 as FNYEAQ. The V and J ends lost 5 bases and 2 bases respectively, with 13 bases between them. The chain's CDR3 is CASSPRTGPYEQYF. CDR3 nucleotide sequence: TGTGCCAGCAGCCCTCGGACGGGTCCCTACGAGCAGTACTTC. The full variable domain, its missing parts supplied by reference TRBV7-6 and TRBJ2-7, is GAGVSQSPRYKVTKRGQDVALRCDPISGHVSLYWYRQALGQGPEFLTYFNYEAQQDKSGLPNDRFSAERPEGSISTLTIQRTEQRDSAMYRCASSPRTGPYEQYFGPGTRLTVT.

This clonotype was counted between two and nine times. This sequence joins TRBV7-2 and TRBJ1-1; 9 bases map to TRBD1. Looked up from germline, CDR1 is SGHTA and CDR2 is FQGNSA. V gave up 5 bases and J gave up 5 bases; unmatched junction bases: 12. The CDR3 sequence is 16 residues long. The CDR3 sequence: CASSLQGARGMTEAFF. CDR3 nucleotides: TGTGCCAGCAGCCTACAGGGGGCGAGGGGTATGACTGAAGCTTTCTTT.

This clonotype was seen a handful of times. J is TRBJ2-7 and V is TRBV7-9, with 7 positions matching TRBD2. The CDR3 has 13 residues. With V trimmed by 3 bases and J by 2 bases, 1 base remained unmatched. Germline V gene lookup returns CDR1 SEHNR and CDR2 FQNEAQ (reference sequence). CDR3 coding DNA: TGTGCCAGCAGCTTCACTAGCGCCTACGAGCAGTACTTC. This codes for CASSFTSAYEQYF.

This clonotype was counted ten times or more. The chain links TRBV6-1 to TRBJ1-1, with D unresolved. The CDR3 extends over 13 amino acids. V lost 2 bases to trimming and J lost 10 bases, with 14 bases between them. Germline-derived CDR1 and CDR2 are MNHNS and SASEGT. CDR3 amino acids: CASSEFAGNAAFF. The CDR3 nucleotides are TGTGCCAGCAGTGAATTTGCCGGCAATGCAGCTTTCTTT.